The source of this T cell receptor beta chain is a study of OX40 agonist ivuxolimab in advanced cancers. In the study overall: The study gave patients intravenous ivuxolimab at 0.01 to 10 mg/kg every 2 weeks.

Study-level findings and limits: Among some nonresponders, normalized T-cell clonal expansion was also low. Antigens targeted by the expanded peripheral T cells were not determined.

Profiling relied on immunoSEQ multiplex PCR, and the TCRdb table lists in-frame clones only, not all of them. The table has about 71,000 clones, more than 75% seen once. On this clone: Its target is not known.

Trimming took off 4 bases at V and 10 bases at J, with 14 bases between the two ends. The CDR3 length is 14 residues. From germline, CDR1 is SGHDN and CDR2 FVKESK. The source is an adult with an advanced solid tumor such as melanoma, head and neck, liver or kidney cancer. V and J are TRBV14 and TRBJ1-6; TRBD1 might be the D (5 bases). The sample consisted of CD4+ or CD8+ T cells sorted from blood, taken in a trial of the OX40 agonist ivuxolimab. The CDR3 spells CASSREGTGSPLHF. As DNA, the CDR3 is TGTGCCAGCAGCCGTGAAGGGACGGGGTCACCCCTCCACTTT.